Shown below are 28 T cell receptor beta chains from a single sample sequenced in a study of blood T cells in healthy people across ages. Using a J-beta primer mix together with a sample-barcoded 5' primer, a second PCR was run for roughly 6 to 12 cycles. TCRdb reprocessed the 5' RACE reads via MiXCR and lists one record per CDR3 protein. The repertoire includes about 930,000 distinct CDR3 sequences, almost 30% of them detected once, and 10% sits in the top ten. The same sample was also studied in work on T cells of mothers and their children.

The sequenced material came from blood. These receptors were obtained from a woman in her thirties or forties in good health.

This clonotype came up a few times. The J gene is TRBJ2-7, the V gene TRBV9, with 9 bases matching TRBD2. The germline CDR1 and CDR2 sequences are SGDLS and YYNGEE. The V segment lost 3 bases and the J segment 5 bases; nucleotides outside the gene matches: 9. The CDR3 has 15 amino acids. Here the CDR3 reads CASSEAAGGLDEQYF. The CDR3 DNA reads TGTGCCAGCAGCGAAGCGGCGGGGGGGCTGGACGAGCAGTACTTC.

This clonotype has a count of ten or more. The chain has TRBV7-2 and TRBJ2-5, with TRBD2 identical over 10 bases. The germline CDR1 and CDR2 sequences are SGHTA and FQGNSA. The CDR3 is 17 amino acids. The junction had 12 bases not matched to a gene; V was cut back by 6 bases and J by 2 bases. This CDR3 reads CASSPQAVLAGQETQYF. CDR3 bases: TGTGCCAGCAGTCCTCAGGCAGTACTAGCGGGACAAGAGACCCAGTACTTC.

This clonotype was seen just once. The V gene is TRBV29-1, the J gene TRBJ2-1; 10 nucleotides line up with TRBD1. The CDR3 extends over 13 amino acids. The germline V gene has CDR1 SQVTM and CDR2 ANQGSEA. V shed 6 bases, J shed 14 bases, and the junction held 13 bases outside the gene matches. CDR3 region: CSVDRQGAKPEFF. CDR3 sequence (DNA): TGCAGCGTAGACCGACAGGGGGCCAAACCCGAGTTCTTC.

This clonotype was seen repeatedly, ten times or more. Written as DNA, the CDR3 is TGTGCCAGCAGTCATGCTGGGGAGCGTGGAGGAAAAGATACGCAGTATTTT. Translating gives CASSHAGERGGKDTQYF. The V and J genes are TRBV28 and TRBJ2-3, with D perhaps matching TRBD2 (5 bases). The CDR3 has 17 residues. Trimming cost V 5 bases and J 5 bases, with 23 bases left between them. CDR1 MDHEN and CDR2 SYDVKM come from the germline V gene.

J is TRBJ2-1 and V is TRBV30; D uncertain. V was trimmed by 2 bases and J by 6 bases, leaving 5 bases between them. This CDR3 spans 11 amino acids. The germline V gene has CDR1 GTSNPN and CDR2 SVGIG (reference sequence). DNA for the CDR3: TGTGCCTGGAGTTTTACCAATGAGCAGTTCTTC. Protein product: CAWSFTNEQFF.

This clonotype appeared a few times. The rearrangement joins TRBV29-1 to TRBJ1-1; D is uncertain. This CDR3 comprises 13 residues. Per germline, CDR1 SQVTM and CDR2 ANQGSEA. Trimming shortened V by 2 bases and J by 3 bases, and 10 bases separated the two germline ends. CDR3 residues: CSVELGGHTEAFF. As DNA, the CDR3 is TGCAGCGTTGAATTAGGCGGCCACACTGAAGCTTTCTTT.

This clonotype was counted between two and nine times. The rearrangement links TRBV4-1 to TRBJ1-5; possibly TRBD1 for D (5 bases). V gave up 1 base and J gave up 0 bases, with 16 bases separating them. CDR3 length: 18 amino acids. Germline values: CDR1 MGHRA, CDR2 YSYEKL. CDR3 amino acids: CASSQVVRAGGSNQPQHF. DNA of the CDR3: TGCGCCAGCAGCCAAGTGGTCAGGGCGGGTGGTAGCAATCAGCCCCAGCATTTT.

This clonotype was counted ten times or more. The chain joins TRBV7-6 to TRBJ2-6; perhaps TRBD2 as D (6 bases). CDR3 size: 20 residues. Germline V CDR1 and CDR2: SGHVS, FNYEAQ. V was pared by 0 bases and J by 0 bases, with 18 bases between. In DNA form, the CDR3 reads TGTGCCAGCAGCTTAGCTGGGAGGAGAGCGGAACCCTCTGGGGCCAACGTCCTGACTTTC. This encodes CASSLAGRRAEPSGANVLTF.

The chain links TRBV7-2 to TRBJ2-3, with 13 positions matching TRBD2. The trim removed 5 bases at V and 11 bases at J, leaving 13 bases unmatched. Per germline, CDR1 SGHTA and CDR2 FQGNSA. This CDR3 spans 16 amino acids. This CDR3 reads CASSLSLAGGPSGQYF. CDR3 DNA: TGTGCCAGCAGCCTCTCACTAGCGGGGGGGCCGTCGGGGCAGTATTTT.

The chain is built from TRBV24-1 and TRBJ2-5; either TRBD1 or TRBD2 may fit D (5 bases each). Germline CDR1 is KGHDR and CDR2 is SFDVKD. The CDR3 contains 17 residues. Trimming took 4 bases from V and 2 from J, leaving 19 bases between them. CDR3 sequence reads: CATSDQAGYWGQETQYF. The CDR3 DNA sequence: TGTGCCACCAGTGACCAAGCAGGCTACTGGGGGCAAGAGACCCAGTACTTC.

In its sample, this clonotype was seen many times. This chain links TRBV6-1 with TRBJ2-6; D unresolved. CDR1 and CDR2 (germline): MNHNS, SASEGT. The length of the CDR3 is 14 residues. The V and J ends lost 4 bases and 1 base respectively, with 5 bases between them. The CDR3 protein is CASSAASGANVLTF. CDR3 sequence (DNA): TGTGCCAGCAGTGCCGCGTCTGGGGCCAACGTCCTGACTTTC.

V and J are TRBV30 and TRBJ1-2, with 7 bases lining up with TRBD1. J was trimmed by 10 bases and V by 0 bases; bases with no gene match: 2. Germline V gene data show CDR1 as GTSNPN and CDR2 as SVGIG (reference sequence). The CDR3 is 11 residues long. CDR3 region: CAWSVQGNYTF. CDR3 coding DNA: TGTGCCTGGAGTGTACAGGGGAACTACACCTTC.

In its sample, this clonotype was seen many times. The CDR3 protein is CASSRPPSGIYEQYF. In nucleotides, the CDR3 is TGTGCCAGCAGCCGACCCCCTAGTGGAATCTACGAGCAGTACTTC. This chain uses TRBV12-3 or TRBV12-4 with TRBJ2-7; D not resolved. V lost 6 bases to trimming and J lost 3 bases, with 18 bases between them. The CDR3 is 15 residues long.

The V gene is TRBV12-3 or TRBV12-4, the J gene TRBJ1-5; 11 nucleotides line up with TRBD1. Trimming cost V 6 bases and J 3 bases; bases outside gene matches: 4. This CDR3 contains 15 residues. The CDR3 coding sequence is TGTGCCAGCAGAAAGGGACAGGGGGACAATCAGCCCCAGCATTTT. This gives the protein CASRKGQGDNQPQHF.

Remarks on this clonotype: A much larger clone is a single base away; this may be a read error. Written as DNA, the CDR3 is TGCGCCGGCAGCTCCGACGACAGCCCCTCCTACAATGAGCAGTTCTTC. This translates into CAGSSDDSPSYNEQFF. The V gene is TRBV5-1, the J gene TRBJ2-1; perhaps TRBD1 as D (5 bases). This CDR3 comprises 16 residues. In germline, CDR1 is SGHRS, CDR2 YFSETQ.

The chain couples TRBV20-1 to TRBJ1-5, with D maybe TRBD1 (5 bases). The CDR3 contains 14 residues. V lost 5 bases to trimming and J lost 4 bases, with 15 bases between them. The germline gives CDR1 DFQATT, CDR2 SNEGSKA (reference sequence). This chain's CDR3 is CSAYRDSGNQPQHF. As DNA, the CDR3 is TGCAGTGCTTACCGAGACAGTGGGAATCAGCCCCAGCATTTT.

In regard to this clonotype: Possible read error: a much larger clone is one base away. V gene TRBV9 combines with J gene TRBJ1-2, with TRBD1 identical over 8 bases. V trimming: 4 bases; J trimming: 2 bases; junction bases outside the gene matches: 7. Germline-derived CDR1 and CDR2 are SGDLS and YYNGEE. The CDR3 runs 15 residues. CDR3: CASSPRTGMNYGYTF. Here the CDR3 DNA reads TGTGCCAGCAGCCCTCGGACAGGGATGAACTATGGCTACACCTTC. The full variable domain, completed using reference TRBV9 and TRBJ1-2, is DSGVTQTPKHLITATGQRVTLRCSPRSGDLSVYWYQQSLDQGLQFLIQYYNGEERAKGNILERFSAQQFPDLHSELNLSSLELGDSALYFCASSPRTGMNYGYTFGSGTRLTVV.

The chain recombines TRBV20-1 with TRBJ2-2, with D possibly TRBD2 on 6 matching bases. V was cut by 0 bases and J by 0 bases, with 11 bases left in between. The CDR3 is 16 amino acids. Germline V gene lookup returns CDR1 DFQATT and CDR2 SNEGSKA (reference sequence). CDR3 sequence reads: CSARELARPNTGELFF. The CDR3 bases are TGCAGTGCTAGAGAACTAGCCAGGCCGAACACCGGGGAGCTGTTTTTT.

The chain uses TRBV28 and TRBJ1-2; 8 bases are shared with TRBD1. The CDR3 length is 16 residues. Germline V CDR1 and CDR2: MDHEN, SYDVKM. V was clipped by 5 bases and J by 3 bases; unmatched bases: 11. The CDR3: CASSPFRTGKDYGYTF. CDR3 nucleotides: TGTGCCAGCAGTCCGTTCAGGACAGGGAAGGACTATGGCTACACCTTC.

This clonotype appeared many times. At one of its ends the junction is not consistent with the germline gene, which may arise from a read error. V and J are TRBV5-1 and TRBJ2-5, with a possible D match to TRBD2 (5 bases). CDR3 size: 13 residues. Germline loops: CDR1 SGHRS, CDR2 YFSETQ. The CDR3 is CASSLEGRETQYF. The DNA for the CDR3 is TGTGCCAGCAGTTTAGAGGGAAGGGAGACCCAGTACTTC.

This sequence joins TRBV7-8 and TRBJ1-1; no clear D. This CDR3 contains 13 residues. Trimming stripped 4 bases from V and 5 bases from J, with 11 bases between. Germline loops: CDR1 SGHVS, CDR2 FQNEAQ. The CDR3 coding sequence is TGTGCCAGCAGCTCGCAAGGTCAGACTGAAGCTTTCTTT. Translated: CASSSQGQTEAFF.

About this clonotype itself: One end of the junction does not line up with germline, which may come from a read error. DNA of the CDR3: TGTGCCGGCAGTTACGAGTCACAGGATTTACCAGCTTTCTTT. It translates to CAGSYESQDLPAFF. The V and J genes are TRBV6-2 or TRBV6-3 and TRBJ1-1, with D perhaps matching TRBD1 (5 bases). CDR3 length: 14 amino acids. From germline, CDR1 is MNHEY and CDR2 SVGEGT.

This clonotype was observed at least ten times. The rearrangement joins TRBV9 to TRBJ2-3, with 10 nucleotides matching TRBD2. The CDR3 extends over 15 amino acids. V dropped 3 bases and J dropped 8; count of bases not matched to a gene: 9. Germline V gives CDR1 SGDLS, CDR2 YYNGEE. Written as DNA, the CDR3 is TGTGCCAGCAGCGAACCTAGCGGGGGCTTGAGTACGCAGTATTTT. As protein: CASSEPSGGLSTQYF. The whole variable domain, filled in from reference TRBV9 and TRBJ2-3, reads DSGVTQTPKHLITATGQRVTLRCSPRSGDLSVYWYQQSLDQGLQFLIQYYNGEERAKGNILERFSAQQFPDLHSELNLSSLELGDSALYFCASSEPSGGLSTQYFGPGTRLTVL.

Comments on this clonotype: One end of the junction does not line up with germline, which may come from a read error. In nucleotides, the CDR3 is TGTGCCAGCTTGGACAGGGGGCTAGGTCATGAGCAGGTCTTC. It is translated as CASLDRGLGHEQVF. The J gene is TRBJ2-1, the V gene TRBV7-2, with TRBD1 matching over 11 bases. This CDR3 spans 14 amino acids. Germline CDR1 SGHTA, CDR2 FQGNSA. The variable domain in full, with the rest retrieved from reference TRBV7-2 and TRBJ2-1, is GAGVSQSPSNKVTEKGKDVELRCDPISGHTALYWYRQSLGQGLEFLIYFQGNSAPDKSGLPSDRFSAERTGGSVSTLTIQRTQQEDSAVYLCASLDRGLGHEQVFGPGTRLTVL.

The chain employs TRBV3-1 and TRBJ2-1, with D possibly TRBD2 on 5 matching bases. The length of the CDR3 is 16 residues. Germline V gene lookup returns CDR1 LGHDT and CDR2 YNNKEL (reference sequence). Trimming took off 3 bases at V and 10 bases at J, with 22 bases between the two ends. The CDR3 DNA reads as TGTGCCAGCAGCCACCTACCGGGGTTTCGAGGCGACGAGCAGTTCTTC. Encoded protein: CASSHLPGFRGDEQFF.

This clonotype was detected a few times. A clone one base away is much larger, so this may be a read error. CDR3 nucleotides: TGTGCCAGCAGAGGGACAGGGGTCGATGAGCAGTTCTTC. Protein product: CASRGTGVDEQFF. The genes are TRBV6-2 or TRBV6-3 and TRBJ2-1; 10 bases align to TRBD1. CDR3 length: 13 residues. V gave up 6 bases and J gave up 8 bases; unmatched junction bases: 4. Germline V gene sequence: CDR1 MNHEY, CDR2 SVGEGT.

The chain combines TRBV20-1 with TRBJ1-2; TRBD1 aligns across 8 bases. Germline CDR1 reads DFQATT; CDR2 reads SNEGSKA (reference sequence). The CDR3 covers 11 residues. Trimming took 5 bases from V and 8 from J; bases not matched to a gene: 4. The CDR3 loop is CSADRGNGYTF. CDR3 bases: TGCAGTGCTGACAGGGGAAACGGCTACACCTTC.

J is TRBJ2-7 and V is TRBV7-8; unclear D gene. Per the germline V gene, CDR1 is SGHVS and CDR2 is FQNEAQ. The CDR3 runs to 12 residues. Trimming pared 2 bases from V and 3 bases from J, leaving 5 bases between. The CDR3 reads CASSLFNYEQYF. The CDR3 DNA sequence: TGTGCCAGCAGCTTATTCAACTACGAGCAGTACTTC.